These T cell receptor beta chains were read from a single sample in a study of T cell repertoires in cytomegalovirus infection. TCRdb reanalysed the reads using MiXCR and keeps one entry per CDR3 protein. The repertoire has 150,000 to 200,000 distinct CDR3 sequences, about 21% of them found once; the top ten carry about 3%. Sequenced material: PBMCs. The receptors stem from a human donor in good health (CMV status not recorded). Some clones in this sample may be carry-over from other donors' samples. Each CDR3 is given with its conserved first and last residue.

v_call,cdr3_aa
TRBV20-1,CSAGGVGETQYF
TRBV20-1,CSAPNGRVFRNEQFF
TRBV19,CASKRGGSSHEQYF
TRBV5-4,CASSTPGQPLPSYNEQFF
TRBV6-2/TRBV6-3,CASSHDRNQPQHF
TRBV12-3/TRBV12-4,CASSRLYRDGYTF
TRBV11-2,CASRLRLDLSTDTQYF
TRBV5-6,CASSPGQGVTGELFF
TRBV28,CASSYTRSPEQYF
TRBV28,CASSLRDNNSPLHF
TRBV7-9,CASNRQGGLSYEQYF
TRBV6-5,CASSPTVRVGAGYTF
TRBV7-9,CASSQVQGTNTEAFF
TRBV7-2,CASSLVPERNTIYF
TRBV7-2,CASSSQSGNSYDYTF
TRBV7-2,CASSNGPAVDQPQHF
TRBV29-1,CSVRRPGQGELGYTF
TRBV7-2,CASSLTSVANTGELFF
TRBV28,CASSRRVTGGNEQFF
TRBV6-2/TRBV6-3,CASSYSGSGRRSNQPQHF
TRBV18,CASSPPAETQYF
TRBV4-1,CASSQDRQGHIQYF
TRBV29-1,CSVAGGSWNTEAFF
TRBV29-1,CSVTGTAEKLFF
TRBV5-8,CASSPRLAPSTDTQYF